Shown below are 7 T cell receptor beta chains from a single sample sequenced in a study of blood T cells in healthy people across ages. For the second PCR, which ran for 7 to 11 cycles, a sample-barcoded 5' primer and a J-beta primer mix were used. From the 5' RACE reads, TCRdb called clonotypes with MiXCR, one entry per CDR3 protein. The table has about 730,000 distinct CDR3 sequences, 35% to 45% seen once; the top ten hold around a fifth. Sequencing was done on a sample of blood. These receptors were obtained from a woman aged 60-70 years in good health.

The chain uses TRBV3-1 and TRBJ2-7, with D tentatively TRBD1 or TRBD2 (5 bases each). V was trimmed by 1 base and J by 0 bases, leaving 13 bases between them. The CDR3 contains 16 residues. Per germline, CDR1 LGHDT and CDR2 YNNKEL (reference sequence). The CDR3 region has the DNA TGTGCCAGCAGCCAAGCCTGGACGGGGCACTCCTACGAGCAGTACTTC. As protein: CASSQAWTGHSYEQYF.

This clonotype was counted only a few times. The chain's CDR3 is CASTLGSAGTQYF. CDR3 sequence (DNA): TGCGCCAGCACCCTGGGCTCCGCGGGTACGCAGTATTTT. J is TRBJ2-3 and V is TRBV5-1, with a weak D call TRBD2 (5 bases). Trimming shortened V by 6 bases and J by 8 bases, and 16 bases separated the two germline ends. Germline V gene lookup returns CDR1 SGHRS and CDR2 YFSETQ. CDR3 length: 13 residues.

The chain uses TRBV30 and TRBJ2-7; D is undetermined. This CDR3 is 11 amino acids long. V lost 4 bases and J 5 bases, leaving 9 bases between the germline ends. Germline-derived CDR1 and CDR2 are GTSNPN and SVGIG (reference sequence). The CDR3 is CAWIQVDEQYF. CDR3 coding DNA: TGTGCCTGGATTCAGGTTGACGAGCAGTACTTC.

This clonotype was observed at least ten times. This chain uses TRBV27 with TRBJ2-1; TRBD2 matches 10 bases. Trimming took 0 bases from V and 3 from J; bases not matched to a gene: 8. Per germline, CDR1 MNHEY and CDR2 SMNVEV (reference sequence). CDR3 size: 18 residues. CDR3 in DNA: TGTGCCAGCAGTTTATCCGCAGCGGGGGGGCCATTCTACAATGAGCAGTTCTTC. Its translation is CASSLSAAGGPFYNEQFF.

The chain links TRBV7-7 to TRBJ2-1, with 10 bases matching TRBD1. Germline V CDR1 and CDR2: SSHAT, FNYEAQ (reference sequence). The CDR3 covers 15 residues. Trimming at V came to 2 bases and at J to 7 bases, leaving 5 bases not matched to a gene. CDR3 DNA: TGTGCCAGCAGCTTATTGGGACAGGGGACGAATGAGCAGTTCTTC. Translated: CASSLLGQGTNEQFF.

The chain joins TRBV4-3 to TRBJ1-4, with TRBD1 matching 10 bases. Germline V gives CDR1 LGHNA, CDR2 YSLEER. The CDR3 has 18 amino acids. After removal of 3 bases from V and 0 bases from J, the junction contained 7 bases not matched to a gene. The CDR3 DNA sequence: TGCGCCAGCAGCCAGGACAGGGGGAGATTGACAACTAATGAAAAACTGTTTTTT. Its protein is CASSQDRGRLTTNEKLFF.

Only a few counts were recorded for this clonotype. V gene TRBV24-1 combines with J gene TRBJ2-3; 11 bases match TRBD2. From germline, CDR1 is KGHDR and CDR2 SFDVKD. J was trimmed by 1 base and V by 4 bases; bases with no gene match: 6. The CDR3 is made up of 17 amino acids. In DNA, the CDR3 is TGTGCCACCAGTGAAAATAGCGGGAGGGCCCGCACAGATACGCAGTATTTT. Translated, it gives CATSENSGRARTDTQYF.